This T cell receptor (beta chain) was recorded in a study of cytomegalovirus exposure and HLA in healthy donors. Overall study: Ancestry clustering placed 81% of around 400 genotyped donors in the Caucasian-associated cluster.

The PCR employed 60 Vbeta primers together with 13 Jbeta primers. TCRdb's copy holds only in-frame clones and misses some; the assay was immunoSEQ multiplex PCR. The table records approximately 180,000 clones, roughly 12% of them present only once. Trimming stripped 1 base from V and 4 bases from J, with 19 bases between. Germline V gives CDR1 SNHLY, CDR2 FYNNEI. This CDR3 has 17 amino acids. This clone was recorded a few times. Its target is unknown. Findings and limits, study-wide: A previous analysis found most TCR beta V segments productive roughly 87% or roughly 30% of the time. Equally common other TCR beta chains were less clonally expanded than HLA-associated ones, a later analysis found.

The rearrangement links TRBV2 to TRBJ1-1; possible D gene TRBD1, 6 bases. This clonotype was obtained from a man aged 50-60 years in good health and CMV-seropositive. The sequenced sample was PBMCs. This CDR3 is CASSEGVGGAGGTEAFF. The CDR3 bases are TGTGCCAGCAGTGAAGGGGTCGGGGGGGCCGGCGGCACTGAAGCTTTCTTT.